These 19 T cell receptor beta chains came from one sample sequenced in a study of regulatory T cells in long-lasting Graves disease. Specified time point: persistent/refractory GD, antithyroid drugs over 5 years with positive TRAb. The TCR library used RNA extracted from PBMCs. Arm-PCR of CDR3 regions and iRepertoire HTBI primers were used to build TCR beta libraries. TCRdb recomputed calls from the multiplex PCR reads with MiXCR, one row per CDR3 protein. The sample holds about 430,000 distinct CDR3 sequences, approximately 22% seen once. The sample in question was peripheral blood mononuclear cells (PBMCs), obtained when the disease was refractory, from a patient treated with antithyroid drugs. The source of these receptors is a female donor with Graves disease.

There are many counts of this clonotype. The CDR3 region is CASSLPGQRNTEAFF. The CDR3 nucleotides are TGTGCCAGCAGTTTACCGGGACAGAGGAACACTGAAGCTTTCTTT. The chain uses TRBV28 and TRBJ1-1; 7 bases line up with TRBD1. The CDR3 contains 15 residues. Germline V lookup: CDR1 MDHEN, CDR2 SYDVKM. V was pared by 2 bases and J by 1 base, with 4 bases of the junction left unmatched.

This sequence joins TRBV28 and TRBJ2-4; TRBD2 might be the D (7 bases). There are 17 residues in the CDR3. V lost 2 bases to trimming and J lost 2 bases, with 16 bases between them. Germline values: CDR1 MDHEN, CDR2 SYDVKM. The CDR3 DNA sequence: TGTGCCAGCAGTTTACTAGGGGGGGGTAATACCAAAAACATTCAGTACTTC. This codes for CASSLLGGGNTKNIQYF.

This clonotype was found once. At one of its ends the junction is not consistent with the germline gene, which may arise from a read error. The chain has TRBV28 and TRBJ2-7, with D perhaps matching TRBD2 (7 bases). The CDR3 extends over 16 amino acids. Germline lookup yields CDR1 MDHEN and CDR2 SYDVKM. The CDR3 DNA is TGTGCCAGCAGTTTAGGACAGCCAGCGGGGACCGGGGAGCTGTACTTC. The encoded protein is CASSLGQPAGTGELYF.

This clonotype has only a few counts. J is TRBJ1-1 and V is TRBV30; 7 bases map to TRBD1. The CDR3 runs 13 residues. V lost 7 bases, J lost 4 bases, and 9 bases stayed unmatched. The germline CDR1 and CDR2 sequences are GTSNPN and SVGIG (reference sequence). The CDR3 region has the DNA TGTGCCTCCCAGACAGGGAGCCGCACTGAAGCTTTCTTT. Its protein is CASQTGSRTEAFF.

This clonotype was seen many times. The rearrangement links TRBV15 to TRBJ1-5; D is possibly TRBD1 (5 bases). The CDR3 has 14 amino acids. Germline CDR1 is LNHNV and CDR2 is YYDKDF (reference sequence). Trimming removed 1 base at V and 3 bases at J, with 7 bases between. The CDR3 loop is CATSRVQVNQPQHF. The CDR3 region has the DNA TGTGCCACCAGCAGAGTACAGGTCAATCAGCCCCAGCATTTT.

In the case of this clonotype: This clone may be a read error of a much larger clone one base away. This rearrangement joins TRBV6-1 to TRBJ1-5, with TRBD2 as a possible D gene (5 bases). The DNA end is more similar to TRBJ2-3, so the J call may be wrong. Per the germline V gene, CDR1 is MNHNS and CDR2 is SASEGT. The CDR3 has 13 amino acids. CDR3 sequence: CATTRDGNQPQYF. In nucleotides, the CDR3 is TGTGCCACAACACGGGATGGCAATCAGCCCCAGTATTTT.

This clonotype was counted between two and nine times. The rearrangement joins TRBV5-1 to TRBJ1-1; a weak D match, TRBD1 (6 bases). CDR1 is SGHRS, CDR2 YFSETQ, per germline. The CDR3 sequence is 14 residues long. With 9 bases removed from V and 0 bases from J, the gap between germline ends came to 15 bases. CDR3: CATSPGTMNTEAFF. For the CDR3, the DNA is TGCGCCACCTCCCCCGGGACAATGAACACTGAAGCTTTCTTT.

This clonotype was found a few times. The chain combines TRBV5-1 with TRBJ1-5, with D uncertain. Trimming shortened V by 0 bases and J by 6 bases, and 10 bases separated the two germline ends. This CDR3 is built from 14 residues. Germline V lookup: CDR1 SGHRS, CDR2 YFSETQ. The CDR3 DNA is TGCGCCAGCAGCTTGGACGGGTATCGTCAGCCCCAGCATTTT. Amino acid sequence: CASSLDGYRQPQHF.

The chain combines TRBV20-1 with TRBJ2-7, with TRBD1 identical over 8 bases. The V segment lost 2 bases and the J segment 3 bases; nucleotides outside the gene matches: 6. The CDR3 spans 14 residues. Looked up from germline, CDR1 is DFQATT and CDR2 is SNEGSKA (reference sequence). The chain's CDR3 is CSARPGQEIYEQYF. The CDR3 DNA is TGCAGTGCTAGACCGGGACAGGAGATCTACGAGCAGTACTTC.

This clonotype was counted ten times or more. CDR3 in amino acids: CASSPGDGETQYF. The CDR3 nucleotides are TGTGCCAGCTCACCAGGGGATGGAGAGACCCAGTACTTC. J is TRBJ2-5 and V is TRBV18; D uncertain. The germline V and J ends were trimmed by 2 bases and 4 bases, with 8 bases remaining between them. The CDR3 extends over 13 amino acids. Germline values: CDR1 KGHSH, CDR2 LQKENI.

This clonotype has only one observation. This may stem from a read error, because a much larger clone lies one nucleotide away. The V call is TRBV28, the J call TRBJ2-7; D remains ambiguous. Looked up from germline, CDR1 is MDHEN and CDR2 is SYDVKM. The CDR3 is 12 amino acids. Trimming cost V 6 bases and J 6 bases, with 12 bases left between them. The DNA of the CDR3 is TGTGCCAGCAGCCCCGGTGCCCTCGAGCAGTACTTC. It codes for CASSPGALEQYF.

This clonotype was seen once. The chain carries TRBV20-1 and TRBJ2-7; 13 nucleotides line up with TRBD2. The CDR3 has 14 amino acids. CDR1 is DFQATT, CDR2 SNEGSKA, per germline (reference sequence). Trimming removed 4 bases from V and 4 bases from J; junction bases left unmatched: 4. CDR3 sequence: CSATTSGRPYEQYF. CDR3 nucleotide sequence: TGCAGTGCTACGACTAGCGGGAGGCCTTACGAGCAGTACTTC.

V is TRBV20-1 and J is TRBJ2-4; 7 bases align to TRBD1. This CDR3 is 14 amino acids long. V lost 4 bases to trimming and J lost 9 bases; unmatched junction nucleotides: 12. From germline, CDR1 is DFQATT and CDR2 SNEGSKA (reference sequence). The CDR3 nucleotides read TGCAGTGCTATCCAACAGGGGATACTAGGCATTCAGTACTTC. Residues: CSAIQQGILGIQYF.

This chain connects TRBV28 to TRBJ2-1, with 8 bases aligning to TRBD2. V trimming: 7 bases; J trimming: 7 bases; junction bases outside the gene matches: 12. CDR1 and CDR2 (germline): MDHEN, SYDVKM. The CDR3 sequence is 15 residues long. The CDR3, as DNA: TGTGCCAGCAACTTTCCCGGGACTAGTGTTAATGAGCAGTTCTTC. It specifies CASNFPGTSVNEQFF.

Details on this clonotype: A far larger clone is just one base off, so this is likely a read error. The chain recombines TRBV7-3 with TRBJ1-1; 7 positions match TRBD1. V dropped 5 bases and J dropped 5; count of bases not matched to a gene: 11. CDR3 length: 15 residues. In germline, CDR1 is SGHTA, CDR2 FQGTGA. CDR3 nucleotides: TGTGCCAGCAGCAGAAACAGGGGCGCGTTGACTGAAGCTTTCTTT. Translation: CASSRNRGALTEAFF.

The chain employs TRBV5-6 and TRBJ2-2; 7 bases line up with TRBD1. Trimming cost V 4 bases and J 5 bases; bases outside gene matches: 8. Germline-derived CDR1 and CDR2 are SGHDT and YYEEEE. The CDR3 spans 15 residues. The CDR3 nucleotides are TGTGCCAGCAGCCTCCAAGGCAGGGGGACCGGGGAGCTGTTTTTT. Translating gives CASSLQGRGTGELFF.

The V gene is TRBV12-3 or TRBV12-4, the J gene TRBJ2-5; D gene uncertain. With 2 bases removed from V and 0 bases from J, the gap between germline ends came to 25 bases. CDR3 length: 20 residues. CDR3 coding DNA: TGTGCCAGCAGTTTATCTTGGCAGGTCCCCAACTTCTTGTACCAAGAGACCCAGTACTTC. Its translation: CASSLSWQVPNFLYQETQYF.

This clonotype appeared a few times. One end of the junction fails to match germline, which may point to a read error. V usage is TRBV5-1 and J usage is TRBJ2-6; 11 nucleotides line up with TRBD2. The CDR3 extends over 19 amino acids. Looked up from germline, CDR1 is SGHRS and CDR2 is YFSETQ. For the CDR3, the DNA is TGTGCCAGCAGCTTGGGTCTAGCGGGAGGACACTCTGGGGCCAACGTCCTGACTTTC. It codes for CASSLGLAGGHSGANVLTF. The complete variable domain, with remaining parts taken from reference TRBV5-1 and TRBJ2-6, reads KAGVTQTPRYLIKTRGQQVTLSCSPISGHRSVSWYQQTPGQGLQFLFEYFSETQRNKGNFPGRFSGRQFSNSRSEMNVSTLELGDSALYLCASSLGLAGGHSGANVLTFGAGSRLTVL.

This clonotype has ten or more counts. The J gene is TRBJ2-5, the V gene TRBV20-1; TRBD2 agrees at 10 bases. The ends lost 3 bases at V and 2 bases at J; junction bases unmatched: 6. The germline CDR1 and CDR2 sequences are DFQATT and SNEGSKA (reference sequence). The CDR3 is 15 amino acids. This chain's CDR3 is CSASSSLAGQETQYF. The CDR3, as DNA: TGCAGTGCTAGTAGTTCACTAGCGGGGCAAGAGACCCAGTACTTC.